This T cell receptor (beta chain) was retrieved from a study of blood T cell repertoires in COVID-19 (dated by TCRdb to the early 2020s). Background for the entire study: Collaborator samples came from the United States, Italy and Spain and covered acute and convalescent phases of COVID-19. The material from the prospective study consisted of cDNA or gDNA derived from T cells, B-cell-depleted T cells, or PBMCs. HLA class I and class II types, where available, came from metadata supplied by the sample provider rather than from assay-based typing. The repertoires were released in a freely available public database meant as a resource for research on the immune response to SARS-CoV-2. Deeply sampled blood TCRbeta repertoires from subjects exposed to, actively infected with, or recovered from COVID-19 were included in the dataset. A de-identified subject ID, COVID-19 status, age in years and sex were almost always included in the sample metadata. The samples were drawn from two sources: the first 160 participants of the ongoing ImmuneRACE study, and 1,000 to 1,500 subjects contributed by 6 global collaborators. General study outcomes and caveats: The quantity of clinical and demographic metadata differed by source and by participant and was supplied without curation.

Collaborating institutions collected whole blood in K2EDTA tubes following their own protocols. For TCRbeta analysis, collaborator samples were shipped as frozen whole blood, as isolated PBMCs, or as DNA extracted from either sample type. From the cysteine up to the phenylalanine, the CDR3 has a length of 13 residues. Only CDR3 DNA is held: 39 bases, read in frame from base 1. The germline V gene encodes CDR1 LGHDT and CDR2 YNNKEL (reference sequence). V gives up 4 bases and J gives up 5 bases, and the segment between their germline ends measures 10 bases. TCRbeta CDR3 regions were amplified from genomic DNA by means of the immunoSEQ Assay, a bias-controlled multiplex PCR. The source study handled its data this way. Nucleated cell counts per sample were estimated from amplification of reference gene primers within the assay. Sequence reads were collapsed and filtered to measure the absolute abundance of every unique TCRbeta CDR3 rearrangement. For each sample, productive Simpson clonality was calculated as the square root of Simpson's diversity index across productive rearrangements. What TCRdb holds here is the immuneACCESS table cut down to in-frame rearrangements. Part of the clones is not present; checked against another copy, under half of the missing clones reflect an unresolved V gene, and the others are unexplained. V and J calls and clone size are those listed in that table; D and trimming were worked out from the DNA. For this sample the table gives roughly 120,000 clones, of which approximately 80% were detected only once. 7.5% of the sample is in the top ten clones.

Details on this clone: Its antigen is not yet known. No much larger clone is present one base from it, and per-base qualities are unavailable.

The V gene is TRBV3-1 (or the pseudogene TRBV3-2) and the J gene is TRBJ2-3; TRBD1 could be the D gene, as 5 bases match. The TCR originated in a man aged 70-80 years with active or convalescent COVID-19. Sequencing input: peripheral blood. The encoded CDR3 is CASSPRAVDTQYF. The DNA sequence follows: TGTGCCAGCAGCCCCAGGGCCGTAGATACGCAGTATTTT.